This entry features one TCR beta chain sequence. Ten or more counts support this clonotype. The antigen it recognizes is unknown. One junction end does not reproduce the germline sequence, and a read error may be involved. The data derive from a study of T cell repertoires in cytomegalovirus infection (dated by TCRdb to about 2019). A note on the overall study: The peptide stimulations were aimed at well-studied HLA-B-restricted epitopes as well as recently identified HLA-C-restricted CMV epitopes, whose presentation resists viral immunomodulation. Donor HLA type was relevant to the analysis, as public TCR beta signatures indicated carriage of CMV infection together with the matching HLA type.

General study outcomes and caveats: In the ex vivo response, HLA-C-restricted CMV-specific TCR beta clonotypes were dominant, and in two of eight donors the single most frequent clonotype came from this HLA-C-restricted group. In both this cohort and an independent roughly 350-donor cohort, the cumulative frequency of public TCR beta family members distinguished carriers of CMV infection plus the relevant HLA type.

The run used an Illumina HiSeq 1500. The raw public data were reprocessed by TCRdb itself: fastp quality trimming at Q25, MiXCR clonotype calling, in-frame beta chains only. When rows share a CDR3 protein, they turn into one entry using the most common DNA and genes. This sample lists roughly 990,000 distinct CDR3 sequences; around 29% were detected once. The leading ten clones occupy more than 12% of the sample. Its CDR3 holds 13 amino acids, cysteine through phenylalanine. Kept here is only the CDR3 DNA, which spans 39 bases and is read in frame from base 1. Based on the germline V gene (reference sequence), the CDR1 and CDR2 sequences are SSHAT and FNYEAQ. The sample's treatment or condition label is to be understood as: in vitro stimulation with specific CMV peptide epitopes to enrich CMV-specific T cells.

The V and J genes are TRBV7-7 and TRBJ2-5, with 8 middle bases fitting TRBD2. This receptor was obtained from a human donor in good health (CMV status not recorded). Some clones in this sample may be carry-over from other donors' samples. The sequencing used cultured CD8+ T cells from PBMCs, collected from culture after CMV antigen stimulation. The DNA is TGTGCTAGCAGCTTGGGACTAGAAGAGACCCAGTACTTC. Its product reads: CASSLGLEETQYF. Supplemented by the reference TRBV7-7 and TRBJ2-5 proteins around the CDR3, the complete variable domain is GAGVSQSPRYKVTKRGQDVTLRCDPISSHATLYWYQQALGQGPEFLTYFNYEAQPDKSGLPSDRFSAERPEGSISTLTIQRTEQRDSAMYRCASSLGLEETQYFGPGTRLLVL.